Listed here are 24 T cell receptor beta chains from one sample, sequenced in a study of HIV-infected patients and healthy controls. Reverse transcription used 500 to 550 ng RNA and constant-region primers for alpha and beta. Alpha and beta chain libraries were made separately by chain-specific third strand synthesis with multiplexing indices. TCRdb re-derived calls from the 5' RACE reads in MiXCR, one entry per CDR3 protein. The table has 3,500 to 4,000 distinct CDR3 sequences, around a quarter seen once. Roughly three months, about 14 weeks, into antiretroviral therapy, follow-up blood was collected. The repertoire came from unfractionated whole blood and reflected all unsorted peripheral T cells. Sample: blood, taken during antiretroviral therapy. These receptors were collected from an adult with HIV infection.

CDR3 in amino acids: CATSEPGTGTQETQYF. The DNA of the CDR3 is TGTGCCACCAGTGAACCCGGGACAGGGACTCAAGAGACCCAGTACTTC. This sequence joins TRBV24-1 and TRBJ2-5, with 9 bases that match TRBD1. CDR1 is KGHDR, CDR2 SFDVKD, per germline. V trimming: 4 bases; J trimming: 2 bases; junction bases outside the gene matches: 7. The CDR3 contains 16 residues.

This clonotype has only a few counts. The chain has TRBV19 and TRBJ2-7, with no clear D. The germline V gene has CDR1 LNHDA and CDR2 SQIVND (reference sequence). The CDR3 spans 13 residues. The ends were cut back, 4 bases at V and 5 bases at J, with 12 bases in the middle. Written as DNA, the CDR3 is TGTGCCAGTAGTAGTCTCCCTGGAGACGAGCAGTACTTC. Translation gives CASSSLPGDEQYF. The full variable domain, in which reference TRBV19 and TRBJ2-7 provide the parts outside the CDR3, is DGGITQSPKYLFRKEGQNVTLSCEQNLNHDAMYWYRQDPGQGLRLIYYSQIVNDFQKGDIAEGYSVSREKKESFPLTVTSAQKNPTAFYLCASSSLPGDEQYFGPGTRLTVT.

The chain employs TRBV6-5 and TRBJ2-7; possibly TRBD1 or TRBD2 for D (5 bases each). CDR1 is MNHEY, CDR2 SVGAGI, per germline. The CDR3 covers 15 residues. Trimming removed 6 bases at V and 0 bases at J, with 15 bases between. The CDR3 sequence is CASRSPGPSSYEQYF. The CDR3, as DNA: TGTGCCAGCAGGAGTCCGGGGCCGAGCTCCTACGAGCAGTACTTC.

By share, this clonotype ranks as medium-sized (0.01 to 0.1%). The chain couples TRBV18 to TRBJ2-2; D is uncertain. The germline V gene encodes CDR1 KGHSH and CDR2 LQKENI. Trimming took off 3 bases at V and 6 bases at J, with 2 bases between the two ends. This CDR3 has 11 residues. CDR3 nucleotide sequence: TGTGCCAGCTCACCTCCCGGGGAGCTGTTTTTT. Amino acids: CASSPPGELFF.

For this clonotype: One junction end disagrees with the germline gene, perhaps due to a read error. The chain has TRBV28 and TRBJ1-1; D unresolved. Germline CDR1 reads MDHEN; CDR2 reads SYDVKM. The CDR3 has 13 residues. CDR3 nucleotide sequence: TGTGCCAGCAGTTTATTTCCTACAACTGAAGCTTTATTT. It specifies CASSLFPTTEALF.

This clonotype has a count of ten or more. The CDR3 sequence is CASSVMGRGVYNEQFF. CDR3 coding DNA: TGTGCCAGCAGCGTAATGGGGCGGGGGGTTTACAATGAGCAGTTCTTC. The V gene is TRBV9, the J gene TRBJ2-1; the match to TRBD2 covers 8 bases. The length of the CDR3 is 16 residues. The V and J ends lost 1 base and 4 bases, in that order; junction bases with no gene match: 7. Germline V lookup: CDR1 SGDLS, CDR2 YYNGEE.

This clonotype is deemed medium-sized. This chain links TRBV4-2 with TRBJ2-3; D perhaps matches TRBD1 (6 bases). The CDR3 has 17 residues. The V gene's germline CDR1 is LGHNA and CDR2 YNFKEQ. V dropped 4 bases and J dropped 6 bases, with 23 bases sitting between them. The CDR3 DNA reads TGTGCCAGCAGCCTACAAGGGTCACAGGGAACTGGGGATACGCAGTATTTT. Its translation is CASSLQGSQGTGDTQYF.

The genes are TRBV10-2 and TRBJ2-7; no firm D call. The CDR3 is 11 amino acids. V was clipped by 3 bases and J by 3 bases, with 3 bases between them. Germline values: CDR1 WSHSY, CDR2 SAAADI. The CDR3 protein is CASSEGYEQYF. Here the CDR3 DNA reads TGCGCCAGCAGTGAAGGCTACGAGCAGTACTTC.

This clonotype rates as medium-sized. The chain carries TRBV29-1 and TRBJ2-3; TRBD2 aligns across 7 bases. Trimming cost V 7 bases and J 0 bases; bases outside gene matches: 13. CDR3 length equals 16 residues. Germline V gene data show CDR1 as SQVTM and CDR2 as ANQGSEA. The CDR3 protein is CSGGGTDSSSTDTQYF. The CDR3 DNA reads TGCAGCGGGGGGGGGACCGATTCTTCTAGCACAGATACGCAGTATTTT.

At least ten counts were recorded for this clonotype. V usage is TRBV5-5 and J usage is TRBJ2-1; D gene uncertain. Looked up from germline, CDR1 is SGHKS and CDR2 is YYEKEE (reference sequence). V was cut by 0 bases and J by 7 bases, with 2 bases left in between. The CDR3 runs to 11 residues. The CDR3 coding sequence is TGTGCCAGCAGCTTGGGAAATGAGCAGTTCTTC. This translates into CASSLGNEQFF.

This chain connects TRBV3-1 to TRBJ2-1; 10 bases are shared with TRBD2. This CDR3 spans 17 amino acids. The J segment lost 8 bases and the V segment lost 1 base, leaving 11 bases of the junction unmatched. The germline V gene has CDR1 LGHDT and CDR2 YNNKEL (reference sequence). The CDR3: CASSQGNTSGATDEQFF. CDR3 nucleotide sequence: TGTGCCAGCAGCCAAGGCAATACTAGCGGGGCCACGGATGAGCAGTTCTTC.

This clonotype has more than one count but fewer than ten. The V and J genes are TRBV7-2 and TRBJ2-7; D is uncertain. The V gene lost 1 base and the J gene lost 4 bases, with 5 bases spanning the gap. This CDR3 has 12 residues. Germline V gene lookup returns CDR1 SGHTA and CDR2 FQGNSA. Written as DNA, the CDR3 is TGTGCCAGCAGCTTAGACCTGTACGAGCAGTACTTC. This encodes CASSLDLYEQYF.

The chain uses TRBV7-9 and TRBJ1-1; tentatively, D is TRBD1 (5 bases). CDR3 length: 13 residues. In germline, CDR1 is SEHNR, CDR2 FQNEAQ (reference sequence). V lost 6 bases, J lost 1 base, and 9 bases lay in between. Here the CDR3 DNA reads TGTGCCAGCAGTTCCCAGGGGAACACTGAAGCTTTCTTT. Translated: CASSSQGNTEAFF.

In this sample, this clonotype is medium-sized. V usage is TRBV2 and J usage is TRBJ2-3; possibly TRBD1 or TRBD2 for D (5 bases each). The germline CDR1 and CDR2 sequences are SNHLY and FYNNEI. The V end was cut by 5 bases, the J end by 1 base, with 19 bases between. CDR3 size: 17 residues. CDR3 amino acids: CASSKSRDLPGTDTQYF. CDR3 coding DNA: TGTGCCAGCAGTAAGTCCCGGGACCTTCCTGGCACAGATACGCAGTATTTT.

This clonotype is categorized as medium-sized (0.01 to 0.1%). The chain uses TRBV12-3 or TRBV12-4 and TRBJ2-7; the D gene could be TRBD1 or TRBD2 (5 bases each). The CDR3 covers 12 residues. The ends were cut back, 5 bases at V and 5 bases at J, with 10 bases in the middle. The DNA of the CDR3 is TGTGCCAGCAGTCCCGGGGCCCACGAGCAGTACTTC. This translates into CASSPGAHEQYF.

This clonotype was picked up a small number of times. CDR3 in DNA: TGCGCCAGCAGCTTTAGGACTAGCGGGGAGCAGTACTTC. It encodes CASSFRTSGEQYF. The chain links TRBV5-1 to TRBJ2-7; 11 bases align to TRBD2. CDR3 length: 13 residues. The germline V gene has CDR1 SGHRS and CDR2 YFSETQ. The V gene end was trimmed by 2 bases and the J gene end by 7 bases; junction bases not matched to a gene: 2.

The chain's CDR3 is CASSVYGDSQETQYF. DNA for the CDR3: TGTGCCAGCAGCGTATACGGGGACTCCCAAGAGACCCAGTACTTC. This chain uses TRBV9 with TRBJ2-5; possible D gene TRBD2, 6 bases. The CDR3 loop spans 15 amino acids. Trimming cost V 1 base and J 1 base, with 11 bases left between them. From germline, CDR1 is SGDLS and CDR2 YYNGEE.

By sample share, this clonotype is medium-sized. This sequence joins TRBV20-1 and TRBJ2-6; D is possibly TRBD2 (6 bases). CDR3 length: 14 amino acids. V was cut by 6 bases and J by 13 bases, with 22 bases left in between. Germline CDR1 DFQATT, CDR2 SNEGSKA (reference sequence). The CDR3 region is CSAPGTGVFGVLTF. The CDR3 bases are TGCAGTGCCCCCGGGACGGGGGTCTTCGGGGTCCTGACTTTC.

Concerning this clonotype: A read error is possible here, since a much larger clone lies one base away. The V gene is TRBV10-3, the J gene TRBJ2-3, with 8 bases identical to TRBD2. The CDR3 is 15 amino acids. Germline lookup yields CDR1 ENHRY and CDR2 SYGVKD. CDR3 nucleotides: TGTGACATCACCAGGACTAGCTCCTTATCCGATACGCAGTATTTT. This encodes CDITRTSSLSDTQYF.

The chain has TRBV7-3 and TRBJ2-2, with D perhaps matching TRBD1 or TRBD2 (6 bases each). V was cut by 2 bases and J by 12 bases, with 22 bases left in between. This CDR3 contains 16 residues. Germline CDR1 reads SGHTA; CDR2 reads FQGTGA. CDR3 sequence (DNA): TGTGCCAGCAGCTTAGGGGGGACACTGAACACCTGGCAGCTGTTTTTT. It yields the protein CASSLGGTLNTWQLFF.

The rearrangement uses TRBV9 and TRBJ2-7; 7 bases fit TRBD2. CDR1 is SGDLS and CDR2 is YYNGEE in the germline V gene. The CDR3 has 15 residues. After removal of 0 bases from V and 2 bases from J, the junction contained 5 bases not matched to a gene. In DNA, the CDR3 is TGTGCCAGCAGCGTAGAGGAGGGAGGGACCTACGAGCAGTACTTC. Protein product: CASSVEEGGTYEQYF.

The V gene is TRBV4-2, the J gene TRBJ1-1; possibly TRBD1 for D (5 bases). Germline CDR1 is LGHNA and CDR2 is YNFKEQ. CDR3 length equals 15 residues. Trimming left V 4 bases short and J 5 bases short, with 17 bases between. This CDR3 is CASSPGIGERTEAFF. The CDR3 DNA reads as TGTGCCAGCAGCCCTGGCATAGGGGAAAGGACTGAAGCTTTCTTT.

As regards this clonotype: A much larger clone is a single base away; this may be a read error. V and J are TRBV18 and TRBJ2-7; 11 bases line up with TRBD1. The ends lost 3 bases at V and 3 bases at J; junction bases unmatched: 4. Germline-derived CDR1 and CDR2 are KGHSH and LQKENI. This CDR3 spans 15 amino acids. The CDR3 is CASSPTGQGGYEQYF. The CDR3 region has the DNA TGTGCCAGCTCACCGACGGGACAGGGGGGCTACGAGCAGTACTTC.

This clonotype was found a few times. Since a much larger clone is just one base distant, this may be a read error. The gene calls are TRBV11-2 and TRBJ1-1; D unresolved. The germline gives CDR1 SGHAT, CDR2 FQNNGV. The V end lost 5 bases, the J end lost 5 bases, and 12 bases lay between the germline ends. The CDR3 consists of 13 residues. CDR3 nucleotide sequence: TGTGCCAGCAGCCACGGCCGGGAGACTGAAGCTTTCTTT. It codes for CASSHGRETEAFF.